The 32 T cell receptor beta chains below come from one sample, sequenced in a study of T cell clonality in common variable immunodeficiency. The repertoire was sequenced with immunoSEQ multiplex PCR; TCRdb's copy has only in-frame clones and lacks some. The sample shows about 37,000 clones, none of them appearing just once. Sequencing input: peripheral blood mononuclear cells. These receptors were obtained from a person between 18 and 69 years old in good health.

This clone was detected ten times or more. The sequence runs out 3 residues before the end of the CDR3; the remainder is reconstructed from the germline J gene. The chain is built from TRBV7-8 and TRBJ1-3; 9 nucleotides agree with TRBD1. Trimming at V came to 2 bases and at J to 8 bases, leaving 7 bases not matched to a gene. Germline loops: CDR1 SGHVS, CDR2 FQNEAQ. The CDR3 is 15 amino acids. Incomplete CDR3 DNA: TGTGCCAGCAGCTTAACAGGGGGCCGTGGGGACACC. Encoded protein: CASSLTGGRGDT. The full CDR3 protein reads CASSLTGGRGDTIYF.

CDR3 region: CSARGAGQGQADTEAFF. Partial CDR3 DNA: TGCAGTGCTAGAGGGGCAGGACAGGGCCAGGCGGACACTGAA. The chain is built from TRBV20-1 and TRBJ1-1, with 8 bases that match TRBD1. The CDR3 goes on 3 residues after the read ends, and that part is filled in from the germline J gene. This CDR3 is 17 amino acids long. The trim removed 1 base at V and 3 bases at J, leaving 13 bases unmatched. CDR1 is DFQATT, CDR2 SNEGSKA, per germline (reference sequence).

In this sample, this clone turned up many times. The CDR3 goes on 3 residues after the read ends, and that part is filled in from the germline J gene. The chain couples TRBV29-1 to TRBJ2-7, with TRBD2 matching over 8 bases. This CDR3 region has 14 residues. V lost 7 bases, J lost 1 base, and 9 bases stayed unmatched. Germline CDR1 is SQVTM and CDR2 is ANQGSEA. CDR3 region: CSASPGGGSYEQYF. Incomplete CDR3 DNA: TGCAGCGCCTCCCCCGGCGGGGGGTCCTACGAG.

At least ten counts were recorded for this clone. The read halts 3 residues ahead of the CDR3 end, with the missing end drawn from the germline J gene. The V call is TRBV23-1, the J call TRBJ2-7, with D perhaps TRBD1 (6 bases). TRBV23-1 is annotated as an ORF whose role is uncertain. V lost 7 bases and J 0 bases, leaving 25 bases between the germline ends. The CDR3 is made up of 18 amino acids. The CDR3 bases that were read are TGCGCCAGCACGCGGAGGAAGGGGACAAATGTTCGCTCCTACGAG. Its protein is CASTRRKGTNVRSYE. The CDR3 in its entirety is CASTRRKGTNVRSYEQYF.

This clone appeared many times. The read ends 3 residues shy of where the CDR3 ends; the end is completed using the germline J gene. V is TRBV30 and J is TRBJ2-1, with a possible D match to TRBD2 (6 bases). The CDR3 extends over 14 amino acids. Looked up from germline, CDR1 is GTSNPN and CDR2 is SVGIG (reference sequence). V lost 5 bases and J lost 3, with 14 bases in between. The covered CDR3 bases are TGTGCCTGGCAAGGAGGGGTCGGCTACAATGAG. Translation: CAWQGGVGYNE. The CDR3 reads in full as CAWQGGVGYNEQFF. Looking up the rest from reference TRBV30 and TRBJ2-1 gives the full variable domain: SQTIHQWPATLVQPVGSPLSLECTVEGTSNPNLYWYRQAAGRGLQLLFYSVGIGQISSEVPQNLSASRPQDRQFILSSKKLLLSDSGFYLCAWQGGVGYNEQFFGPGTRLTVL.

This clone was counted many times. The read halts 3 residues ahead of the CDR3 end, with the missing end drawn from the germline J gene. The V call is TRBV19, the J call TRBJ1-5; 8 bases match TRBD1. Germline V lookup: CDR1 LNHDA, CDR2 SQIVND (reference sequence). There are 15 residues in the CDR3. V shed 5 bases and J 6 bases; nucleotides not matched to a gene: 9. CDR3 residues: CASSASRTGSQPQHF. The DNA read from the CDR3 is TGTGCCAGTAGTGCGAGCCGGACAGGGAGTCAGCCC.

This clone has a count of ten or more. Read data end 3 residues before the CDR3 end; the end is taken from the germline J gene. The rearrangement joins TRBV19 to TRBJ1-5; D ambiguous. The germline V gene encodes CDR1 LNHDA and CDR2 SQIVND (reference sequence). Trimming removed 6 bases from V and 2 bases from J, with 14 bases in between. The CDR3 is made up of 15 amino acids. Incomplete CDR3 DNA: TGTGCCAGTAGCCGCGAGGAGACTGGCAATCAGCCC. It yields the protein CASSREETGNQP. The whole CDR3 protein is CASSREETGNQPQHF.

As regards this clone: Read data end 3 residues before the CDR3 end; the end is taken from the germline J gene. The chain has TRBV2 and TRBJ1-5, with TRBD1 matching over 7 bases. The germline gives CDR1 SNHLY, CDR2 FYNNEI. Trimming at V came to 6 bases and at J to 6 bases, leaving 5 bases not matched to a gene. CDR3 length: 13 amino acids. The CDR3 bases that were read are TGTGCCAGCAGGGGCCAGGGGGTTCAGCCC. It translates to CASRGQGVQP. The entire CDR3 protein reads CASRGQGVQPQHF.

This clone has at least ten counts. The sequence runs out 3 residues before the end of the CDR3; the remainder is reconstructed from the germline J gene. V is TRBV6-2 or TRBV6-3 and J is TRBJ1-5, with a tentative D call TRBD1 (5 bases). V lost 5 bases and J lost 4, with 15 bases in between. The CDR3 is 15 amino acids. Germline V lookup: CDR1 MNHEY, CDR2 SVGEGT. This chain's CDR3 is CASSPGERLNQPQHF. CDR3 bases read: TGTGCCAGCAGTCCGGGGGAGAGGCTAAATCAGCCC.

This clone appeared many times. The read is 3 residues too short to cover the CDR3 end, so that end is filled in from the germline J gene. The chain uses TRBV20-1 and TRBJ2-1; TRBD2 might be the D (6 bases). Trimming took off 5 bases at V and 1 base at J, with 15 bases between the two ends. There are 15 residues in the CDR3. Germline V lookup: CDR1 DFQATT, CDR2 SNEGSKA (reference sequence). The CDR3 DNA, read in part, is TGCAGTGCTCCAAAGCGCGGGAAATCCTACAATGAG. Translation: CSAPKRGKSYNE. The full-length CDR3 reads as CSAPKRGKSYNEQFF.

There are a few counts of this clone. The CDR3 end lies 3 residues beyond the end of the read and is filled in from the germline J gene. This chain joins TRBV5-5 and TRBJ1-6, with D hard to call. The ends were cut back, 2 bases at V and 9 bases at J, with 12 bases in the middle. This CDR3 is 14 amino acids long. The germline V gene has CDR1 SGHKS and CDR2 YYEKEE (reference sequence). CDR3 DNA (partial): TGTGCCAGCAGCTTCCCGGGGATGGCTTCACCC. Its translation is CASSFPGMASP. The whole CDR3 sequence reads CASSFPGMASPLHF.

This clone was seen ten or more times. The observed sequence ends 3 residues before the CDR3 terminus, with the missing tail filled in from the germline J gene. V is TRBV30 and J is TRBJ1-5; no clear D gene. Germline CDR1 GTSNPN, CDR2 SVGIG (reference sequence). The CDR3 contains 15 residues. Trimming cost V 2 bases and J 5 bases, with 16 bases left between them. CDR3 DNA, as far as it was read: TGTGCCTGGAGTAGTAGAGGGCAGTCCCATCAGCCC. It is translated as CAWSSRGQSHQP. The CDR3 in its entirety is CAWSSRGQSHQPQHF. The whole variable domain, filled in from reference TRBV30 and TRBJ1-5, reads SQTIHQWPATLVQPVGSPLSLECTVEGTSNPNLYWYRQAAGRGLQLLFYSVGIGQISSEVPQNLSASRPQDRQFILSSKKLLLSDSGFYLCAWSSRGQSHQPQHFGDGTRLSIL.

This clone was observed many times. Sequencing ends 3 residues short of the CDR3 end; the germline J gene provides the rest. The rearrangement uses TRBV11-2 and TRBJ2-7; D may be TRBD1 (5 bases). The CDR3 totals 15 residues. The germline V gene has CDR1 SGHAT and CDR2 FQNNGV. Trimming pared 2 bases from V and 0 bases from J, leaving 11 bases between. CDR3 region: CASSLMSDSSYEQYF. The sequenced CDR3 bases are TGTGCCAGCAGCTTAATGAGTGACAGCTCCTACGAG.

This clone was found many times. The read ends 3 residues early relative to the CDR3; the germline J gene fills the gap. The chain uses TRBV6-2 or TRBV6-3 and TRBJ1-2; D is perhaps TRBD1 (5 bases). Germline-derived CDR1 and CDR2 are MNHEY and SVGEGT. V lost 5 bases and J 2 bases, leaving 12 bases between the germline ends. The CDR3 is made up of 14 amino acids. The CDR3 region is CASSTQGRNYGYTF. The CDR3 bases that were read are TGTGCCAGCAGTACGCAGGGTAGGAACTATGGC.

This clone was recorded many times. The observed sequence ends 3 residues before the CDR3 terminus, with the missing tail filled in from the germline J gene. The chain has TRBV4-1 and TRBJ2-1; TRBD2 matches at 7 bases. This CDR3 region has 18 residues. Germline V gene lookup returns CDR1 MGHRA and CDR2 YSYEKL. Trimming removed 0 bases from V and 7 bases from J; junction bases left unmatched: 15. The CDR3 is CASSQDYGVGRRANEQFF. The sequenced part of the CDR3 DNA is TGCGCCAGCAGCCAAGATTATGGGGTCGGGAGGCGGGCGAATGAG.

This clone was recorded at least ten times. The read terminates 3 residues ahead of where the CDR3 ends, so the germline J gene completes it. The rearrangement joins TRBV2 to TRBJ2-3, with D possibly being TRBD2 (6 bases). This CDR3 has 15 residues. Germline CDR1 is SNHLY and CDR2 is FYNNEI. V was shortened by 6 bases and J by 2 bases, with 15 bases between the two germline ends. The CDR3 DNA, read in part, is TGTGCCAGCAGCGAAAGACTAGTGGTCACAGATACG. Its translation is CASSERLVVTDT. The whole CDR3 sequence is CASSERLVVTDTQYF.

This clone has at least ten counts. With the read ending 3 residues before the CDR3 end, the germline J gene is used to fill in that end. V is TRBV24-1 and J is TRBJ2-7, with a weak D call TRBD1 (5 bases). The length of the CDR3 is 13 residues. V lost 5 bases to trimming and J lost 3 bases, with 10 bases between them. CDR1 KGHDR and CDR2 SFDVKD come from the germline V gene. CDR3 DNA (partial): TGTGCCACCAGTGTTTGGCAGGGCTACGAG. Protein sequence: CATSVWQGYE. The complete CDR3 sequence is CATSVWQGYEQYF.

There are many counts of this clone. From the germline J gene comes the end of the CDR3, since the read stops 3 residues before it. The chain carries TRBV3-1 (or the pseudogene TRBV3-2) and TRBJ2-1; the D is unclear. Trimming removed 0 bases at V and 1 base at J, with 7 bases between. The CDR3 runs to 15 residues. Germline V gene sequence: CDR1 LGHDT, CDR2 YNNKEL (reference sequence). The covered CDR3 bases are TGTGCCAGCAGCCAAGAGGCTGTTTCCTACAATGAG. Its translation is CASSQEAVSYNE. The full CDR3 is CASSQEAVSYNEQFF.

Ten or more counts support this clone. Read data end 3 residues before the CDR3 end; the end is taken from the germline J gene. The gene calls are TRBV12-3 or TRBV12-4 and TRBJ2-7; TRBD1 agrees at 8 bases. V lost 2 bases and J lost 1; bases outside the gene matches: 4. This CDR3 spans 15 amino acids. The sequenced part of the CDR3 DNA is TGTGCCAGCAGTTTAATTGGGACAGGATCCTACGAG. It yields the protein CASSLIGTGSYE. The entire CDR3 protein reads CASSLIGTGSYEQYF.

This clone was recorded at least ten times. The read finishes 3 residues shy of the CDR3 end, and the germline J gene is used to complete it. V usage is TRBV20-1 and J usage is TRBJ1-1; 9 bases map to TRBD1. Losses at the gene ends were 3 bases for V and 0 bases for J; bases not matched to a gene: 8. The CDR3 has 16 amino acids. Per germline, CDR1 DFQATT and CDR2 SNEGSKA (reference sequence). CDR3 in amino acids: CSARDSTGGMNTEAFF. CDR3 bases read: TGCAGTGCTAGGGACTCGACAGGGGGGATGAACACTGAA.

This clone has a count of ten or more. The read falls 3 residues short of the CDR3 end, and the missing part is taken from the germline J gene. The J gene is TRBJ1-1, the V gene TRBV5-6, with a tentative D call TRBD1 (5 bases). This CDR3 has 12 amino acids. Deletions cut 4 bases from V and 5 bases from J, with 9 bases between. The germline V gene has CDR1 SGHDT and CDR2 YYEEEE. The sequenced part of the CDR3 DNA is TGTGCCAGCAGCCCTGGGGGGACTGAA. It codes for CASSPGGTE. From start to end, the CDR3 is CASSPGGTEAFF. Combining the CDR3 with reference TRBV5-6 and TRBJ1-1 gives the whole variable domain DAGVTQSPTHLIKTRGQQVTLRCSPKSGHDTVSWYQQALGQGPQFIFQYYEEEERQRGNFPDRFSGHQFPNYSSELNVNALLLGDSALYLCASSPGGTEAFFGQGTRLTVV.

In this sample, this clone turned up many times. The CDR3 here is CASSASSGSYETQYF. The DNA read from the CDR3 is TGTGCCAGCTCAGCAAGTAGCGGGAGCTATGAGACC. The rearrangement links TRBV18 to TRBJ2-5; 9 bases are shared with TRBD2. The CDR3 is cut off 3 residues early in the read; its end comes from the germline J gene. The CDR3 has 15 residues. V was clipped by 5 bases and J by 5 bases; unmatched bases: 9. The germline V gene has CDR1 KGHSH and CDR2 LQKENI. Full variable domain (rest looked up from reference TRBV18 and TRBJ2-5): NAGVMQNPRHLVRRRGQEARLRCSPMKGHSHVYWYRQLPEEGLKFMVYLQKENIIDESGMPKERFSAEFPKEGPSILRIQQVVRGDSAAYFCASSASSGSYETQYFGPGTRLLVL.

This clone was seen many times. The read comes to an end 3 residues before the CDR3 does, leaving the germline J gene to fill in the end. V and J are TRBV19 and TRBJ1-5; 7 bases line up with TRBD1. With V trimmed by 6 bases and J by 6 bases, 11 bases remained unmatched. The CDR3 sequence is 15 residues long. Germline V gene data show CDR1 as LNHDA and CDR2 as SQIVND (reference sequence). The DNA read from the CDR3 is TGTGCCAGTAGCCGGGAGGGAGGGGGCGGTCAGCCC. The encoded protein is CASSREGGGGQP. The entire CDR3 reads CASSREGGGGQPQHF.

This clone was recorded at least ten times. The CDR3 protein is CSAGLKGEAFF. The sequenced part of the CDR3 DNA is TGCAGTGCTGGATTGAAGGGTGAA. The rearrangement joins TRBV20-1 to TRBJ1-1; no clear D gene. Read data end 3 residues before the CDR3 end; the end is taken from the germline J gene. The CDR3 loop spans 11 amino acids. Germline V gives CDR1 DFQATT, CDR2 SNEGSKA (reference sequence). Trimming cost V 5 bases and J 7 bases, with 11 bases left between them.

This clone was observed at least ten times. The CDR3 end lies 3 residues beyond the end of the read and is filled in from the germline J gene. This chain uses TRBV2 with TRBJ2-5; unclear D gene. V was cut by 8 bases and J by 5 bases, with 15 bases left in between. This CDR3 region has 13 residues. CDR1 is SNHLY, CDR2 FYNNEI, per germline. The part of the CDR3 DNA that was read is TGTGCCAGCGCCTATAGAAACTCGGAGACC. Encoded protein: CASAYRNSET. The entire CDR3 sequence reads CASAYRNSETQYF.

Ten or more counts support this clone. Read sequence stops 3 residues before the CDR3 end, and the germline J gene provides the missing end. This chain joins TRBV11-2 and TRBJ2-3; D is undetermined. The V gene's germline CDR1 is SGHAT and CDR2 FQNNGV. The CDR3 totals 14 residues. Between the trimmed V and J ends, which lost 0 bases and 0 bases, there was a span of 4 bases. Partial CDR3 DNA: TGTGCCAGCAGCTTAGATCTTAGCACAGATACG. Protein product: CASSLDLSTDT. The whole CDR3 protein reads CASSLDLSTDTQYF.

In the case of this clone: A far larger clone is one base from this, pointing to a likely read error. From the germline J gene comes the end of the CDR3, since the read stops 3 residues before it. The chain couples TRBV18 to TRBJ1-4; 9 positions match TRBD1. Germline loops: CDR1 KGHSH, CDR2 LQKENI. CDR3 length: 14 amino acids. Germline trimming cut 3 bases from V and 8 bases from J; bases unmatched to any gene: 4. The CDR3 DNA, read in part, is TGTGCCAGCTCACCCGGGACAGGGAAGGAAAAA. Its translation is CASSPGTGKEK. The whole CDR3 sequence is CASSPGTGKEKLFF.

This clone was observed many times. Partial CDR3 DNA: TGTGCCAGCAGCCTTCATATAGGGGGGAACACTGAA. It specifies CASSLHIGGNTE. The CDR3 in full is CASSLHIGGNTEAFF. The gene calls are TRBV12-3 or TRBV12-4 and TRBJ1-1, with D maybe TRBD1 (6 bases). The read falls 3 residues short of the CDR3 end, and the missing part is taken from the germline J gene. This CDR3 is built from 15 residues. V dropped 6 bases and J dropped 1 base, with 15 bases sitting between them.

At least ten counts were recorded for this clone. The CDR3 is cut off 3 residues early in the read; its end comes from the germline J gene. This chain links TRBV5-1 with TRBJ2-1, with D unresolved. The CDR3 sequence is 16 residues long. Germline values: CDR1 SGHRS, CDR2 YFSETQ. V dropped 4 bases and J dropped 0 bases, with 14 bases sitting between them. Partial CDR3 DNA: TGCGCCAGCAGCGTACCCTTCGCTAGCTCCTACAATGAG. Translating it yields CASSVPFASSYNE. The complete CDR3 reads CASSVPFASSYNEQFF.

There are many counts of this clone. The sequence runs out 3 residues before the end of the CDR3; the remainder is reconstructed from the germline J gene. The chain couples TRBV20-1 to TRBJ1-1, with 8 bases aligning to TRBD1. Germline loops: CDR1 DFQATT, CDR2 SNEGSKA (reference sequence). The CDR3 contains 14 residues. Losses at the gene ends were 3 bases for V and 0 bases for J; bases not matched to a gene: 3. Here the CDR3 reads CSASPTGVNTEAFF. The DNA read from the CDR3 is TGCAGTGCTAGCCCGACAGGGGTGAACACTGAA.

This clone was recorded many times. The CDR3 end is not reached by the read, which stops 3 residues before it; the germline J gene fills it in. The gene calls are TRBV19 and TRBJ1-1, with 7 bases fitting TRBD1. The CDR3 has 15 amino acids. CDR1 and CDR2 (germline): LNHDA, SQIVND (reference sequence). CDR3 DNA, as far as it was read: TGTGCCAGTAGTATAGAAGGCAGGGGGAATGGTGTG. The encoded protein is CASSIEGRGNGV. The whole CDR3 is CASSIEGRGNGVAFF.

This clone was recorded many times. The read terminates 3 residues ahead of where the CDR3 ends, so the germline J gene completes it. The chain couples TRBV4-2 to TRBJ2-7; no reliable D call. This CDR3 spans 16 amino acids. The germline V and J ends were trimmed by 0 bases and 0 bases, with 12 bases remaining between them. From germline, CDR1 is LGHNA and CDR2 YNFKEQ. This chain's CDR3 is CASSQEGGSSSYEQYF. CDR3 DNA, as far as it was read: TGTGCCAGCAGCCAAGAAGGCGGTTCTAGCTCCTACGAG.